The rows below give T cell receptor beta chains drawn from one sample of a study of T cell responses to AZD1222 COVID-19 vaccine. Assay: immunoSEQ multiplex PCR; the TCRdb copy retains only in-frame clones and omits some. The sample lists approximately 110,000 clones, about 91% seen once, with about 6.5% in the top ten. The sample in question was peripheral blood, obtained 28 days after the second AZD1222 dose. These receptors all stem from an adult who received the AZD1222 COVID-19 vaccine. The CDR3 runs from the conserved cysteine through the conserved F or W. A D gene is named only where the DNA matches it firmly. Expanded clones get a size class; other rows say once, few or many, or leave the size out.

>TRBJ1-6|TRBV25-1|once|NA
CASSEGLGSSYNSPLHF
TGTGCCAGCAGTGAAGGCCTCGGGAGCTCCTATAATTCACCCCTCCACTTT
>TRBJ1-4|TRBV4-3|once|NA
CASSQDLIGGLTNEKLFF
TGCGCCAGCAGCCAAGATCTGATCGGGGGGCTGACTAATGAAAAACTGTTTTTT
>TRBJ2-7|TRBV9|few|NA
CASSVDLSSYEQYF
TGTGCCAGCAGCGTAGATCTGAGCTCCTACGAGCAGTACTTC
>TRBJ1-1|TRBV28|NA|NA
CASTPLWDNTEAFF
TGTGCCAGCACCCCTCTGTGGGATAACACTGAAGCTTTCTTT
>TRBJ2-1|TRBV5-1|NA|NA
CASSSTQLNNEQFF
TGCGCCAGCAGCAGCACACAGTTAAACAATGAGCAGTTCTTC
>TRBJ1-2|TRBV7-8|NA|NA
CASSLSQGSIYGYTF
TGTGCCAGCAGCTTAAGCCAGGGCAGTATCTATGGCTACACCTTC
>TRBJ2-7|TRBV7-7|NA|NA
CASSLGGTASSEQYF
TGTGCCAGCAGCTTGGGCGGGACTGCGTCAAGTGAGCAGTACTTC
>TRBJ1-5|TRBV20-1|NA|NA
CSASGGYQPQHF
TGCAGTGCTAGTGGTGGTTATCAGCCCCAGCATTTT
>TRBJ2-7|TRBV7-9|NA|NA
CAVGWGKSYEQYF
TGTGCCGTGGGCTGGGGCAAGTCCTACGAGCAGTACTTC
>TRBJ2-5|TRBV6-6|NA|TRBD1
CASSTGSGQETQYF
TGTGCCAGCTCGACAGGGTCTGGCCAAGAGACCCAGTACTTC
>TRBJ2-3|TRBV5-4|NA|TRBD2
CASSLGLAGAGADTQYF
TGTGCCAGCAGCCTGGGACTAGCGGGGGCCGGGGCAGATACGCAGTATTTT
>TRBJ2-7|TRBV19|NA|NA
CATFSGSYEQYF
TGTGCCACCTTCTCGGGAAGTTACGAGCAGTACTTC
>TRBJ1-4|TRBV6-6|NA|NA
CASSPWETMVTTNEKLFF
TGTGCCAGCAGTCCCTGGGAGACGATGGTTACAACTAATGAAAAACTGTTTTTT
>TRBJ2-3|TRBV6-4|NA|TRBD2
CASSDSGGGTDTQYF
TGTGCCAGCAGTGACTCCGGGGGGGGCACAGATACGCAGTATTTT
>TRBJ2-1|TRBV4-2|NA|NA
CASSSNSGALGDEQFF
TGTGCCAGCAGCTCCAACTCTGGGGCCCTCGGGGATGAGCAGTTCTTC
>TRBJ1-4|TRBV20-1|NA|NA
CSASVPSGEANEKLFF
TGCAGTGCTAGTGTTCCTTCGGGGGAGGCGAATGAAAAACTGTTTTTT
>TRBJ1-2|TRBV6-2/TRBV6-3|NA|TRBD1
CASSYTGEDGYTF
TGTGCCAGCAGTTACACAGGGGAGGATGGCTACACCTTC
>TRBJ2-7|TRBV6-5|NA|NA
CASSYEQGREQYF
TGTGCCAGCAGTTACGAACAGGGGAGGGAGCAGTACTTC
>TRBJ1-1|TRBV6-5|NA|TRBD1
CASRTGATEAFF
TGTGCCAGCAGGACAGGGGCCACTGAAGCTTTCTTT
>TRBJ1-6|TRBV5-1|NA|TRBD1
CASRRTGEGIPLHF
TGCGCCAGCAGGAGGACAGGGGAGGGTATTCCCCTCCACTTT
>TRBJ2-5|TRBV5-6|NA|NA
CASSTGGGETQYF
TGTGCCAGCAGCACCGGGGGAGGAGAGACCCAGTACTTC
>TRBJ1-6|TRBV15|once|NA
CATSGLSNSPLHF
TGTGCCACCAGCGGACTCAGCAATTCACCCCTCCACTTT
>TRBJ1-1|TRBV7-2|NA|NA
CASKLRQPLEAFF
TGTGCCAGCAAACTTAGACAGCCCCTAGAAGCTTTCTTT
>TRBJ2-3|TRBV15|NA|NA
CATSRTSGSPDTQYF
TGTGCCACCAGCAGAACAAGCGGGTCTCCAGATACGCAGTATTTT
>TRBJ1-4|TRBV19|NA|NA
CASNQGRDEKLFF
TGTGCCAGTAACCAGGGGAGAGATGAAAAACTGTTTTTT
>TRBJ1-1|TRBV29-1|few|NA
CSVGSWAEAFF
TGCAGCGTTGGGTCGTGGGCTGAAGCTTTCTTT
>TRBJ2-7|TRBV6-2/TRBV6-3|NA|NA
CASSYSKSGGLSYEQYF
TGTGCCAGCAGTTACTCGAAATCCGGGGGACTCTCCTACGAGCAGTACTTC
>TRBJ1-2|TRBV2|NA|NA
CASRTLDYGYTF
TGTGCCAGTAGGACACTTGATTATGGCTACACCTTC
>TRBJ1-4|TRBV5-5|NA|NA
CASSLRQEHNEKLFF
TGTGCCAGCAGCTTGAGGCAGGAACATAATGAAAAACTGTTTTTT
>TRBJ1-5|TRBV2|NA|NA
CASSYRANQPQHF
TGTGCCAGCAGCTACAGGGCCAATCAGCCCCAGCATTTT
>TRBJ2-5|TRBV6-5|NA|TRBD2
CASSYSRGETQYF
TGTGCCAGCAGTTACTCGCGGGGGGAGACCCAGTACTTC
>TRBJ2-5|TRBV7-8|NA|NA
CASSLERHSETQYF
TGTGCCAGCAGCTTAGAAAGACACTCAGAGACCCAGTACTTC
>TRBJ1-6|TRBV7-2|many|TRBD1
CASQLQGGTYNSPLHF
TGTGCCAGCCAACTACAGGGGGGCACCTATAATTCACCCCTCCACTTT
>TRBJ1-3|TRBV7-6|NA|NA
CASSLARQGAGNTIYF
TGTGCCAGCAGCTTAGCGAGGCAGGGAGCGGGAAACACCATATATTTT
>TRBJ2-3|TRBV6-4|NA|NA
CASSQQGSGTDTQYF
TGTGCCAGCAGTCAACAGGGTAGTGGCACAGATACGCAGTATTTT
>TRBJ2-5|TRBV6-6|NA|NA
CASSYSRIQETQYF
TGTGCCAGCAGTTACTCCAGGATACAAGAGACCCAGTACTTC
>TRBJ1-1|TRBV2|NA|NA
CASSKNPSDTEAFF
TGTGCCAGCAGTAAAAACCCCTCGGACACTGAAGCTTTCTTT
>TRBJ2-3|TRBV27|few|NA
CASSLSRRSTDTQYF
TGTGCCAGCAGTTTATCGAGGAGGAGCACAGATACGCAGTATTTT
>TRBJ1-6|TRBV25-1|NA|NA
CASSESTGLTGSPLHF
TGTGCCAGCAGTGAGTCCACAGGGTTGACAGGTTCACCCCTCCACTTT
>TRBJ2-1|TRBV7-2|NA|NA
CASSTRAAYNEQFF
TGTGCCAGCAGCACAAGGGCGGCCTACAATGAGCAGTTCTTC
>TRBJ1-6|TRBV4-1|NA|NA
CASSQLGGGFSPLHF
TGCGCCAGCAGCCAACTGGGGGGCGGTTTTTCACCCCTCCACTTT
>TRBJ2-2|TRBV29-1|NA|NA
CSVRNTGELFF
TGCAGCGTCAGGAACACCGGGGAGCTGTTTTTT
>TRBJ2-7|TRBV19|NA|NA
CASSGGRQGTSYEQYF
TGTGCCAGTAGTGGGGGACGTCAGGGGACCTCCTACGAGCAGTACTTC
>TRBJ1-1|TRBV6-5|NA|TRBD1
CASSYSGTGGTEAFF
TGTGCCAGCAGTTACTCCGGGACAGGTGGAACTGAAGCTTTCTTT
>TRBJ1-4|TRBV2|NA|NA
CASIGGNEKLFF
TGTGCCAGCATTGGCGGCAATGAAAAACTGTTTTTT
>TRBJ1-1|TRBV12-3/TRBV12-4|NA|NA
CASSLWENTEAFF
TGTGCCAGCAGTTTATGGGAGAACACTGAAGCTTTCTTT
>TRBJ2-1|TRBV12-3/TRBV12-4|NA|NA
CASSLNVGNEQFF
TGTGCCAGCAGTTTAAACGTTGGGAATGAGCAGTTCTTC
>TRBJ1-2|TRBV11-2|NA|NA
CASSLEWGAASQGYTF
TGTGCCAGCAGCTTAGAATGGGGGGCTGCCTCCCAAGGCTACACCTTC
>TRBJ2-3|TRBV29-1|NA|NA
CSAPKQGSADTQYF
TGCAGCGCTCCCAAACAGGGTTCGGCAGATACGCAGTATTTT
>TRBJ1-4|TRBV7-2|NA|TRBD1
CASRRTGGAIEKLFF
TGTGCCAGCAGACGGACAGGGGGCGCAATTGAAAAACTGTTTTTT
>TRBJ1-6|TRBV7-6|once|TRBD1
CASSLEAGQSDSPLHF
TGTGCCAGCAGCCTAGAAGCGGGACAGTCTGATTCACCCCTCCACTTT
>TRBJ1-5|TRBV29-1|NA|NA
CSVGGEGQPQHF
TGCAGCGTTGGAGGGGAGGGTCAGCCCCAGCATTTT
>TRBJ1-1|TRBV7-3|NA|TRBD1
CASSPTGALNTEAFF
TGTGCCAGCAGCCCAACAGGGGCCTTGAACACTGAAGCTTTCTTT
>TRBJ1-6|TRBV10-2|NA|NA
CASTEGSNIHF
TGCGCCAGCACGGAGGGTTCCAATATCCACTTT
>TRBJ2-7|TRBV3-1/TRBV3-2|NA|NA
CASSQGVISYEQYF
TGTGCCAGCAGCCAAGGGGTGATCTCCTACGAGCAGTACTTC
>TRBJ1-2|TRBV12-3/TRBV12-4|NA|TRBD1
CASRRDRGYGYTF
TGTGCCAGCAGGCGGGACAGGGGTTATGGCTACACCTTC
>TRBJ2-7|TRBV27|NA|NA
CASSLTPGYEQYF
TGTGCCAGCAGTTTAACGCCGGGGTACGAGCAGTACTTC
>TRBJ1-1|TRBV6-2/TRBV6-3|NA|NA
CASSLGVLNTEAFF
TGTGCCAGCAGTTTAGGGGTCCTGAACACTGAAGCTTTCTTT
>TRBJ1-2|TRBV6-1|NA|NA
CASSEAQGWYGYTF
TGTGCCAGCAGTGAAGCACAGGGCTGGTATGGCTACACCTTC
>TRBJ2-1|TRBV5-1|NA|NA
CASSPGPGESNEQFF
TGCGCCAGCAGCCCGGGACCGGGGGAGAGCAATGAGCAGTTCTTC